The 22 T cell receptor beta chains given below trace back to one sample, sequenced in a study of early T cells in non-severe SARS-CoV-2 infection. TCRdb independently ran MiXCR on the 5' RACE reads; one entry per CDR3 protein. The table has about 64,000 distinct CDR3 sequences, over 4% seen once. Sequencing input: whole blood. These receptors were taken from an adult who was a healthcare worker with PCR-confirmed SARS-CoV-2 infection or an uninfected control (not recorded which).

This clonotype was seen at least ten times. J is TRBJ1-2 and V is TRBV19; D not certain. The CDR3 is made up of 15 amino acids. Germline CDR1 reads LNHDA; CDR2 reads SQIVND (reference sequence). Between the trimmed V and J ends, which lost 4 bases and 2 bases, there was a span of 14 bases. CDR3 coding DNA: TGTGCCAGTAGTAAAGGACTGCTCAGCAACTATGGCTACACCTTC. It specifies CASSKGLLSNYGYTF.

This clonotype has ten or more counts. The gene calls are TRBV29-1 and TRBJ2-1; TRBD2 might be the D (6 bases). The V and J ends lost 3 bases and 5 bases respectively, with 14 bases between them. This CDR3 is 14 amino acids long. CDR1 SQVTM and CDR2 ANQGSEA come from the germline V gene. The CDR3 reads CSVEGTARDNEQFF. In nucleotides, the CDR3 is TGCAGCGTTGAGGGGACTGCCCGGGACAATGAGCAGTTCTTC.

This clonotype was observed a handful of times. The chain couples TRBV10-1 to TRBJ1-1; perhaps TRBD1 as D (5 bases). This CDR3 has 14 amino acids. The V gene lost 0 bases and the J gene lost 1 base, with 6 bases spanning the gap. In germline, CDR1 is WNHNN, CDR2 SYGVQD (reference sequence). The CDR3 sequence is CASSESGQNTEAFF. In nucleotides, the CDR3 is TGCGCCAGCAGTGAGTCCGGACAGAACACTGAAGCTTTCTTT.

This clonotype was observed a handful of times. The CDR3: CASSQGVSTDTQYF. Here the CDR3 DNA reads TGTGCCAGCAGCCAAGGCGTTAGCACAGATACGCAGTATTTT. The chain recombines TRBV14 with TRBJ2-3; D ambiguous. Trimming shortened V by 1 base and J by 0 bases, and 5 bases separated the two germline ends. Germline loops: CDR1 SGHDN, CDR2 FVKESK. The CDR3 length is 14 residues.

The gene calls are TRBV5-1 and TRBJ1-4; D remains unclear. Germline V gene data show CDR1 as SGHRS and CDR2 as YFSETQ. V lost 4 bases and J 0 bases, leaving 7 bases between the germline ends. This CDR3 is built from 14 residues. The CDR3 DNA is TGCGCCAGCAGCCCCGGGGCAACTAATGAAAAACTGTTTTTT. Protein: CASSPGATNEKLFF. Complete variable domain (other parts from reference TRBV5-1 and TRBJ1-4): KAGVTQTPRYLIKTRGQQVTLSCSPISGHRSVSWYQQTPGQGLQFLFEYFSETQRNKGNFPGRFSGRQFSNSRSEMNVSTLELGDSALYLCASSPGATNEKLFFGSGTQLSVL.

This clonotype has just a few counts. This chain uses TRBV7-2 with TRBJ2-2; D gene ambiguous. V shed 5 bases and J shed 7 bases, with 11 bases lying between them. The CDR3 is 13 residues long. Germline V lookup: CDR1 SGHTA, CDR2 FQGNSA. CDR3 region: CASSQVTRGELFF. The CDR3 nucleotides read TGTGCCAGCAGCCAAGTCACCCGCGGGGAGCTGTTTTTT.

This clonotype was detected many times. V usage is TRBV2 and J usage is TRBJ2-5; weak D call: TRBD1 (5 bases). This CDR3 spans 15 amino acids. The germline V and J ends were trimmed by 2 bases and 4 bases, with 14 bases remaining between them. The germline gives CDR1 SNHLY, CDR2 FYNNEI. The CDR3 loop reads CASSESRTKGETQYF. Written as DNA, the CDR3 is TGTGCCAGCAGTGAATCCAGGACAAAAGGAGAGACCCAGTACTTC.

This clonotype has just a few counts. The chain is built from TRBV20-1 and TRBJ2-1; D is undetermined. Germline V gives CDR1 DFQATT, CDR2 SNEGSKA (reference sequence). The V end was cut by 0 bases, the J end by 0 bases, with 6 bases between. There are 14 residues in the CDR3. DNA for the CDR3: TGCAGTGCTAGAGACGGTAGCTCCTACAATGAGCAGTTCTTC. This codes for CSARDGSSYNEQFF.

This clonotype has at least ten counts. This chain connects TRBV27 to TRBJ1-2; 7 bases are shared with TRBD1. Germline assignment: CDR1 MNHEY and CDR2 SMNVEV (reference sequence). The J segment lost 5 bases and the V segment lost 6 bases, leaving 6 bases of the junction unmatched. The CDR3 extends over 13 amino acids. The CDR3 nucleotides are TGTGCCAGCAGGGAGACAGGGCAATATGGCTACACCTTC. Protein sequence: CASRETGQYGYTF.

V usage is TRBV7-9 and J usage is TRBJ2-6, with D possibly TRBD2 on 5 matching bases. This CDR3 is built from 18 residues. Germline CDR1 reads SEHNR; CDR2 reads FQNEAQ (reference sequence). V was shortened by 7 bases and J by 0 bases, with 19 bases between the two germline ends. CDR3 bases: TGTGCCAGCAACCCAAGAGGGCAAGTACTCTCTGGGGCCAACGTCCTGACTTTC. Translating gives CASNPRGQVLSGANVLTF.

This clonotype has more than one count but fewer than ten. The CDR3: CATSGGISNQPQHF. DNA of the CDR3: TGTGCCACCAGTGGAGGGATTAGCAATCAGCCCCAGCATTTT. The rearrangement joins TRBV24-1 to TRBJ1-5; D uncertain. CDR1 KGHDR and CDR2 SFDVKD come from the germline V gene. The CDR3 runs to 14 residues. Trimming shortened V by 5 bases and J by 0 bases, and 7 bases separated the two germline ends.

Ten or more counts support this clonotype. The rearrangement links TRBV20-1 to TRBJ2-1; D is unclear. Trimming pared 6 bases from V and 9 bases from J, leaving 12 bases between. The CDR3 is made up of 11 amino acids. In germline, CDR1 is DFQATT, CDR2 SNEGSKA (reference sequence). CDR3 coding DNA: TGCAGTGCCTGGGTTTTAGTTGAGCAGTTCTTC. It translates to CSAWVLVEQFF.

A note on this clonotype: A much larger clone lies a single base off, so this may be a read error. This rearrangement joins TRBV6-1 to TRBJ1-6; no clear D gene. Germline V lookup: CDR1 MNHNS, CDR2 SASEGT. CDR3 length equals 16 residues. Here the CDR3 reads CASSEGWRSYNSSLHF. The CDR3 coding sequence is TGTGCCAGCAGTGAAGGGTGGCGCTCCTATAATTCATCCCTCCACTTT.

In this sample, this clonotype is medium-sized. This chain connects TRBV10-2 to TRBJ2-7; D is unclear. The V end lost 3 bases, the J end lost 3 bases, and 15 bases lay between the germline ends. In germline, CDR1 is WSHSY, CDR2 SAAADI. This CDR3 has 15 amino acids. The CDR3 loop reads CASSDGPTPFYEQYF. The CDR3 DNA sequence: TGCGCCAGCAGTGACGGGCCGACCCCTTTCTACGAGCAGTACTTC.

In this sample, this clonotype turned up many times. The genes are TRBV24-1 and TRBJ1-1; a possible D gene is TRBD1 (5 bases). The V end lost 8 bases, the J end lost 5 bases, and 14 bases lay between the germline ends. Germline V CDR1 and CDR2: KGHDR, SFDVKD. The CDR3 spans 13 residues. The CDR3 DNA reads as TGTGCCACCACCCAGGGAAGGGGAACTGAAGCTTTCTTT. Encoded protein: CATTQGRGTEAFF.

This clonotype was counted ten times or more. The V gene is TRBV12-3 or TRBV12-4, the J gene TRBJ2-7, with a tentative D call TRBD2 (5 bases). There are 14 residues in the CDR3. Trimming stripped 4 bases from V and 1 base from J, with 11 bases between. The CDR3, as DNA: TGTGCCAGCAGTTACGCGGGCGGATCCTACGAGCAGTACTTC. It codes for CASSYAGGSYEQYF.

This clonotype came up many times. The chain uses TRBV5-1 and TRBJ2-3, with 10 bases that match TRBD2. V dropped 2 bases and J dropped 0; count of bases not matched to a gene: 6. Germline CDR1 and CDR2: SGHRS and YFSETQ. The CDR3 is 17 residues long. The chain's CDR3 is CASSFPSGGTSTDTQYF. CDR3 sequence (DNA): TGCGCCAGCAGCTTCCCTAGCGGGGGCACTAGCACAGATACGCAGTATTTT.

In regard to this clonotype: Given a much more abundant clone one base away, this may be a read error. V gene TRBV3-1 combines with J gene TRBJ2-4; D is perhaps TRBD2 (6 bases). The CDR3 is 15 amino acids. V lost 0 bases and J lost 3, with 9 bases in between. Germline CDR1 and CDR2: LGHDT and YNNKEL (reference sequence). The CDR3 sequence is CASSQDQGGKNIQYF. The CDR3 nucleotides are TGTGCCAGCAGCCAAGATCAGGGAGGCAAAAACATTCAGTACTTC.

This clonotype turned up a few times. The gene calls are TRBV27 and TRBJ2-3, with 12 bases aligning to TRBD1. V dropped 7 bases and J dropped 1; count of bases not matched to a gene: 6. This CDR3 comprises 16 residues. Per the germline V gene, CDR1 is MNHEY and CDR2 is SMNVEV (reference sequence). The CDR3 is CASMGQGAWGTDTQYF. The CDR3 DNA follows: TGTGCCAGCATGGGACAGGGGGCGTGGGGCACAGATACGCAGTATTTT.

V gene TRBV21-1 combines with J gene TRBJ2-7. TRBV21-1 is flagged as a pseudogene. This CDR3 comprises 13 residues. CDR3 bases: TGTGCCAGCAGCAAAGGCACCACCTACGAGCAGTACTTC. Protein product: CASSKGTTYEQYF.

There are many counts of this clonotype. The rearrangement joins TRBV15 to TRBJ1-1; no clear D gene. The germline CDR1 and CDR2 sequences are LNHNV and YYDKDF (reference sequence). The CDR3 runs 13 residues. The V and J ends lost 5 bases and 9 bases respectively, with 16 bases between them. The CDR3 nucleotides are TGTGCCACCAGCCCAATCCCCGCTTTACAAGCTTTCTTT. Translation gives CATSPIPALQAFF. Complete variable domain (other parts from reference TRBV15 and TRBJ1-1): DAMVIQNPRYQVTQFGKPVTLSCSQTLNHNVMYWYQQKSSQAPKLLFHYYDKDFNNEADTPDNFQSRRPNTSFCFLDIRSPGLGDTAMYLCATSPIPALQAFFGQGTRLTVV.

This clonotype was detected many times. V usage is TRBV7-2 and J usage is TRBJ1-1, with 9 bases fitting TRBD1. This CDR3 spans 15 amino acids. Unmatched junction bases numbered 5, after V lost 2 bases and J lost 4 bases. The V gene's germline CDR1 is SGHTA and CDR2 FQGNSA. As DNA, the CDR3 is TGTGCCAGCAGCTTACCACAGGGGGCGCGCACTGAAGCTTTCTTT. Translating it yields CASSLPQGARTEAFF. Full variable domain (outside the CDR3, taken from reference TRBV7-2 and TRBJ1-1): GAGVSQSPSNKVTEKGKDVELRCDPISGHTALYWYRQSLGQGLEFLIYFQGNSAPDKSGLPSDRFSAERTGGSVSTLTIQRTQQEDSAVYLCASSLPQGARTEAFFGQGTRLTVV.